This TCR beta chain was observed in a study of blood T cell repertoires in COVID-19. Turning to the study itself: T cells, B-cell-depleted T cells, or PBMCs supplied cDNA or gDNA.

Germline V lookup: CDR1 SGDLS, CDR2 YYNGEE. CDR3 length: 14 residues. V lost 7 bases and J lost 5; bases outside the gene matches: 1. Original data processing: From reference gene primer amplification, estimates of nucleated cell counts were derived. The data were produced by immunoSEQ multiplex PCR, yet TCRdb's version contains in-frame clones alone and is incomplete. Clone size and the V and J calls come from that table; the DNA yielded D and trimming. The sample lists 200,000 to 250,000 clones; 87% were seen once. Individuals aged 18 to 89 years were recruited from about two dozen US areas. Symptom resolution, clearance, or two negative PCRs marked donors in Cohort 3 as recovered.

The clonotype comes from a man aged 25 to 40 who had recovered from COVID-19. Sample: PBMCs or T cells enriched from blood (not recorded which). The V gene is TRBV9, the J gene TRBJ2-2; 14 bases agree with TRBD2. CDR3 nucleotides: TGTGCCAGCGGACTAGCGGGGGGTACCGGGGAGCTGTTTTTT. Its protein is CASGLAGGTGELFF. Supplemented by reference TRBV9 and TRBJ2-2, the full variable domain reads DSGVTQTPKHLITATGQRVTLRCSPRSGDLSVYWYQQSLDQGLQFLIQYYNGEERAKGNILERFSAQQFPDLHSELNLSSLELGDSALYFCASGLAGGTGELFFGEGSRLTVL.